This T cell receptor (beta chain) was identified in a study of vaccination effects on CD4 cells after COVID-19 (dated 2022 in TCRdb). Study-wide context: In the ViraFEST assay, PBMC were stimulated with viral peptide pools, and TCR sequencing was then used to find antigen-specific CD4+ T cell clonotypes based on their expansion. Two doses of either the BNT162b2 or the mRNA-1273 mRNA SARS-CoV-2 vaccine were administered to participants. Over 1.5 million PBMC per well were cultured with 9 to 10 ug/ml peptides in IMDM containing roughly 5% human AB serum, approximately 10 IU/ml IL-2 and gentamicin. SARS-CoV-2 spike-specific CD4+ TCR repertoires were compared before and after mRNA vaccination in COVID-19 convalescent patients and in infection-naive vaccine recipients. The full study included some eleven COVID-19 convalescent patients and several SARS-CoV-2-naive healthy vaccine recipients. Cultures from other donors in the study were sequenced with the Oncomine TCR Beta short-read assay on an Illumina iSeq 100. Study-wide conclusions, independent of this receptor: At late post-vaccination timepoints, both infection-induced and vaccine-induced clones showed marked clonal contraction, consistent with waning T cell responses. In healthy vaccine recipients, vaccine-induced clones were almost all SARS-CoV-2 mono-reactive, with only 1 of 255 being cross-reactive with common cold coronaviruses. Limitations of the study were the small number of convalescent patients and the absence of early post-infection timepoints.

After more than nine days of culture, CD4+ T cells were isolated with the EasySep CD4+ T cell isolation kit. Negative nucleocapsid antibody results before and after vaccination confirmed that the healthy vaccine recipients had no prior SARS-CoV-2 infection. Half of the culture medium was replaced with fresh IL-2-containing medium on days 3 and 7. Each peptide stimulation condition was cultured in triplicate wells unless otherwise noted. Using Ficoll-Paque Plus gradient centrifugation, PBMC were separated from whole blood and then either used fresh or cryopreserved at -140C. The QIAamp micro DNA kit was used to extract genomic DNA from the cultured CD4+ T cells. The method behind the library was the immunoSEQ multiplex PCR assay. DNA from the cultured, isolated CD4+ T cells was subjected to TCR beta CDR3 sequencing. The study's processing was this. Non-productive TCR sequences were removed, reads were trimmed to the CDR3 region, and CDR3s of at least 7 amino acids were retained. The MANAFEST web app was used to pick out antigen-specific clonotypes by comparing their expansion in peptide wells with that in reference cultures. Positive clones required FDR<0.05 expansion versus reference and all other wells, odds ratio above 5, and frequency above 0.1% in two replicate wells. Cross-reactive clonotypes were defined as significantly expanded in SARS-CoV-2 spike wells and in at least one common cold coronavirus spike condition. CDR3 similarity was assessed by Levenshtein distance with the stringdist R package, and unrooted trees were built with ape in R 3.6.1. TCRdb mirrors the immuneACCESS table, restricted to in-frame sequences. Some clones are absent from its copies; in checked studies, under half trace to an unresolved V gene, and the reason for the others is unknown. From that table come the V and J calls and clone size; the DNA was used to work out D and trimming. The sample table shows roughly 56,000 clones, and over 60% are seen once. Less than 4% of the sample is taken by the ten largest.

Trimming costs V 1 base and J 7 bases, and their ends lie 11 bases apart. The CDR3, cysteine through phenylalanine, is 15 amino acids long. The kept DNA is CDR3 alone, 45 bases in frame from the first base. Taken from the germline V gene, the CDR1 and CDR2 loops are LGHNA and YSLEER. This clone turned up a few times. This receptor's antigen is unknown. Nothing much larger sits one base from this clone, and base qualities are not available. This TCR was recovered from a human donor who received a COVID-19 vaccine. The chain links TRBV4-3 with TRBJ1-6; the D gene assignment is ambiguous. The source was CD4+ T cells from PBMCs cultured without peptide, collected before COVID-19 vaccination. In nucleotides, the sequence is TGCGCCAGCAGCCAAGGGGCCGTTCCCAATTCACCCCTCCACTTT. Its protein reads: CASSQGAVPNSPLHF.